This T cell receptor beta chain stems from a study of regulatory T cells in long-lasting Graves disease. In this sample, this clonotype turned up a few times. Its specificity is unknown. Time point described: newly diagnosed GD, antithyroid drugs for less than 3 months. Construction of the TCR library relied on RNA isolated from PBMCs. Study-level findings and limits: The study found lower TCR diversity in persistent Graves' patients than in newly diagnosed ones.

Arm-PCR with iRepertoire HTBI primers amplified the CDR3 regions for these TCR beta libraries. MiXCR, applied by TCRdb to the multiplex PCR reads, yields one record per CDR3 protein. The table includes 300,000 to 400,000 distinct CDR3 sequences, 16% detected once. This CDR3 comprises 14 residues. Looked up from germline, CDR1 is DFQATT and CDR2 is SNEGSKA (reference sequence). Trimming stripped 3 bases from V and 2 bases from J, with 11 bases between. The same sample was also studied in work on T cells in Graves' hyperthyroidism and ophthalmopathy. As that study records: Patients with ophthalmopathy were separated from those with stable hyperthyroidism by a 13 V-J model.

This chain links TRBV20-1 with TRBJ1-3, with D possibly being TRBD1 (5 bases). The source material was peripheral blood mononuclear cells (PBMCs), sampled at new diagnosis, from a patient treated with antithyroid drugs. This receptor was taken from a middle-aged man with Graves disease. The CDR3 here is CSARQGVPGNTIYF. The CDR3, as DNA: TGCAGTGCTAGGCAGGGTGTGCCTGGAAACACCATATATTTT.